Shown below are 27 T cell receptor beta chains from a single sample sequenced in a study of blood T cell repertoires in COVID-19 (TCRdb year 2020). Library method: the immunoSEQ multiplex PCR assay. TCRdb re-hosts the immuneACCESS table, in-frame sequences only. Its copies lack some clones; in the studies checked, an unresolved V gene accounts for under half of them, and the cause for the rest is not known. Recorded for this sample are fewer than 350,000 clones; approximately 86% of them occurred a single time. Roughly 2.1% of the sample goes to the ten largest clones. Sequencing was performed on peripheral blood. The source of these receptors is a woman aged 30 to 39 who had recovered from COVID-19.

The CDR3 sequence: CASSPTGDSIYEQYF. In nucleotides, the CDR3 is TGTGCCAGCAGCCCGACAGGCGACTCAATCTACGAGCAGTACTTC. The rearrangement links TRBV3-1 (or the pseudogene TRBV3-2) to TRBJ2-7; D possibly corresponds to TRBD1 (6 bases). CDR3 size: 15 residues. With 4 bases removed from V and 3 bases from J, the gap between germline ends came to 16 bases. Germline V gene lookup returns CDR1 LGHDT and CDR2 YNNKEL (reference sequence).

This chain connects TRBV5-5 to TRBJ2-7; possible D gene TRBD2, 6 bases. With 0 bases removed from V and 4 bases from J, the gap between germline ends came to 14 bases. CDR1 is SGHKS and CDR2 is YYEKEE in the germline V gene (reference sequence). This CDR3 is 15 amino acids long. The CDR3 sequence is CASSLVSGSSYEQYF. CDR3 bases: TGTGCCAGCAGCTTGGTTTCCGGGAGCTCGTACGAGCAGTACTTC. The whole variable domain, filled in from reference TRBV5-5 and TRBJ2-7, reads DAGVTQSPTHLIKTRGQQVTLRCSPISGHKSVSWYQQVLGQGPQFIFQYYEKEERGRGNFPDRFSARQFPNYSSELNVNALLLGDSALYLCASSLVSGSSYEQYFGPGTRLTVT.

The gene calls are TRBV29-1 and TRBJ1-4, with 9 bases aligning to TRBD1. With 8 bases clipped from V and 3 bases from J, the junction kept 13 bases outside the gene matches. Germline CDR1 reads SQVTM; CDR2 reads ANQGSEA. This CDR3 has 16 residues. The chain's CDR3 is CSTYRGRIDSNEKLFF. CDR3 in DNA: TGCAGCACCTACAGGGGGCGCATCGATTCTAATGAAAAACTGTTTTTT.

The chain carries TRBV18 and TRBJ2-3; D ambiguous. From germline, CDR1 is KGHSH and CDR2 LQKENI. This CDR3 contains 14 residues. With 4 bases removed from V and 0 bases from J, the gap between germline ends came to 8 bases. CDR3 nucleotides: TGTGCCAGCTCACGAAGCTCTAGCACAGATACGCAGTATTTT. Translating it yields CASSRSSSTDTQYF.

This clone occurred once. This chain joins TRBV27 and TRBJ1-5; the match to TRBD1 covers 7 bases. The trim removed 6 bases at V and 7 bases at J, leaving 9 bases unmatched. There are 14 residues in the CDR3. From germline, CDR1 is MNHEY and CDR2 SMNVEV (reference sequence). The CDR3 region is CASSPRQGGQPQHF. The CDR3 region has the DNA TGTGCCAGCAGCCCCCGACAGGGCGGCCAGCCCCAGCATTTT.

The chain couples TRBV25-1 to TRBJ2-3, with 7 bases lining up with TRBD2. Germline lookup yields CDR1 MGHDK and CDR2 SYGVNS. V trimming: 1 base; J trimming: 6 bases; junction bases outside the gene matches: 13. The CDR3 has 17 residues. The CDR3 spells CASSESPASGPSDTQYF. The CDR3 nucleotides are TGTGCCAGCAGTGAATCTCCCGCTAGCGGACCCTCCGATACGCAGTATTTT.

The rearrangement links TRBV13 to TRBJ2-7; 9 bases fit TRBD2. V lost 4 bases to trimming and J lost 3 bases; unmatched junction nucleotides: 7. CDR1 PRHDT and CDR2 FYEKMQ come from the germline V gene (reference sequence). This CDR3 contains 15 residues. CDR3 sequence (DNA): TGTGCCAGCAGCTCCCCGGCTAGCGGGAACTACGAGCAGTACTTC. This translates into CASSSPASGNYEQYF. Based on the CDR3 plus reference TRBV13 and TRBJ2-7, the full variable domain is AAGVIQSPRHLIKEKRETATLKCYPIPRHDTVYWYQQGPGQDPQFLISFYEKMQSDKGSIPDRFSAQQFSDYHSELNMSSLELGDSALYFCASSSPASGNYEQYFGPGTRLTVT.

V usage is TRBV29-1 and J usage is TRBJ1-4; D remains unclear. The CDR3 runs to 12 residues. With 6 bases removed from V and 3 bases from J, the gap between germline ends came to 8 bases. CDR1 is SQVTM, CDR2 ANQGSEA, per germline. The CDR3 coding sequence is TGCAGCGTGAGGGTGGCTAATGAAAAACTGTTTTTT. As protein: CSVRVANEKLFF. Supplemented by reference TRBV29-1 and TRBJ1-4, the full variable domain reads SAVISQKPSRDICQRGTSLTIQCQVDSQVTMMFWYRQQPGQSLTLIATANQGSEATYESGFVIDKFPISRPNLTFSTLTVSNMSPEDSSIYLCSVRVANEKLFFGSGTQLSVL.

The chain employs TRBV28 and TRBJ1-1, with unresolved D. The CDR3 sequence is 13 residues long. Germline lookup yields CDR1 MDHEN and CDR2 SYDVKM. V lost 3 bases, J lost 1 base, and 6 bases lay in between. The CDR3 here is CASSFLRNTEAFF. The CDR3 DNA follows: TGTGCCAGCAGTTTTCTCAGGAACACTGAAGCTTTCTTT.

This clone was seen more than once but under ten times. The J gene is TRBJ2-3, the V gene TRBV6-5; weak D call: TRBD2 (7 bases). Germline V lookup: CDR1 MNHEY, CDR2 SVGAGI. The CDR3 totals 14 residues. The V end lost 8 bases, the J end lost 4 bases, and 16 bases lay between the germline ends. The CDR3 reads CASGRGGQADTQYF. The CDR3 nucleotides are TGTGCCAGCGGGAGGGGGGGCCAGGCAGATACGCAGTATTTT.

The chain carries TRBV30 and TRBJ2-7; D perhaps matches TRBD1 (5 bases). The CDR3 is made up of 13 amino acids. Between the trimmed V and J ends, which lost 5 bases and 0 bases, there was a span of 11 bases. CDR1 is GTSNPN and CDR2 is SVGIG in the germline V gene (reference sequence). CDR3 bases: TGTGCCTGGGACAGCATACTCTCCTACGAGCAGTACTTC. Translating gives CAWDSILSYEQYF.

This clone has a handful of counts. V usage is TRBV11-2 and J usage is TRBJ1-4; no firm D call. V was cut by 9 bases and J by 5 bases, with 10 bases left in between. Looked up from germline, CDR1 is SGHAT and CDR2 is FQNNGV. This CDR3 region has 12 residues. The CDR3 region has the DNA TGTGCCAGTGCCGGGAGAAATGAAAAACTGTTTTTT. It yields the protein CASAGRNEKLFF.

This sequence joins TRBV11-3 and TRBJ2-7; TRBD1 aligns across 10 bases. The junction had 9 bases not matched to a gene; V was cut back by 5 bases and J by 5 bases. The length of the CDR3 is 15 residues. The V gene's germline CDR1 is SGHNT and CDR2 YENEEA. CDR3 protein: CASSPHSGTGDEQYF. The CDR3, as DNA: TGTGCCAGCAGCCCTCACTCCGGGACAGGGGACGAGCAGTACTTC.

The chain has TRBV11-2 and TRBJ1-6, with D possibly TRBD1 on 6 matching bases. V lost 4 bases and J lost 6, with 10 bases in between. Germline CDR1 and CDR2: SGHAT and FQNNGV. There are 14 residues in the CDR3. The CDR3 nucleotides are TGTGCCAGCAGCTCCGGACAGCCTAATTCACCCCTCCACTTT. This encodes CASSSGQPNSPLHF. Full variable domain (outside the CDR3, taken from reference TRBV11-2 and TRBJ1-6): EAGVAQSPRYKIIEKRQSVAFWCNPISGHATLYWYQQILGQGPKLLIQFQNNGVVDDSQLPKDRFSAERLKGVDSTLKIQPAKLEDSAVYLCASSSGQPNSPLHFGNGTRLTVT.

The genes are TRBV5-6 and TRBJ1-5; D uncertain. V was cut by 3 bases and J by 0 bases, with 7 bases left in between. This CDR3 contains 14 residues. Germline loops: CDR1 SGHDT, CDR2 YYEEEE. DNA of the CDR3: TGTGCCAGCAGCTATCAGTATAGCAATCAGCCCCAGCATTTT. This encodes CASSYQYSNQPQHF. The full variable domain, with the rest looked up from reference TRBV5-6 and TRBJ1-5, is DAGVTQSPTHLIKTRGQQVTLRCSPKSGHDTVSWYQQALGQGPQFIFQYYEEEERQRGNFPDRFSGHQFPNYSSELNVNALLLGDSALYLCASSYQYSNQPQHFGDGTRLSIL.

The chain links TRBV28 to TRBJ1-5; D uncertain. This CDR3 contains 15 residues. Germline CDR1 MDHEN, CDR2 SYDVKM. Trimming pared 2 bases from V and 4 bases from J, leaving 12 bases between. CDR3: CASSLQASGNQPQHF. In DNA, the CDR3 is TGTGCCAGCAGTTTACAGGCCAGTGGGAATCAGCCCCAGCATTTT.

The chain is built from TRBV6-5 and TRBJ1-6; tentative D call: TRBD1 (6 bases). The germline V gene has CDR1 MNHEY and CDR2 SVGAGI. This CDR3 is built from 15 residues. The germline V and J ends were trimmed by 8 bases and 9 bases, with 20 bases remaining between them. In DNA form, the CDR3 reads TGTGCCAGCCACACCTATGGGGGCATTGCTTCACCCCTCCACTTT. Protein sequence: CASHTYGGIASPLHF.

CDR3 in amino acids: CASSPGGTGGDTQYF. Written as DNA, the CDR3 is TGTGCCAGCAGCCCGGGTGGGACAGGGGGGGATACGCAGTATTTT. The chain links TRBV7-2 to TRBJ2-3, with 11 bases aligning to TRBD1. CDR1 and CDR2 from the germline V gene are SGHTA and FQGNSA. The CDR3 contains 15 residues. J was trimmed by 6 bases and V by 5 bases; bases with no gene match: 7.

The chain uses TRBV27 and TRBJ1-2; TRBD1 agrees at 9 bases. The CDR3 is 15 residues long. The germline V gene encodes CDR1 MNHEY and CDR2 SMNVEV (reference sequence). The trim removed 6 bases at V and 0 bases at J, leaving 5 bases unmatched. For the CDR3, the DNA is TGTGCCAGCAGACCACGGGACAGGGCTAACTATGGCTACACCTTC. Its protein product is CASRPRDRANYGYTF.

The CDR3 is CATLGHQNTEAFF. CDR3 nucleotides: TGTGCCACCTTGGGACATCAGAACACTGAAGCTTTCTTT. The chain couples TRBV19 to TRBJ1-1, with D perhaps TRBD1 (6 bases). The germline V and J ends were trimmed by 10 bases and 1 base, with 13 bases remaining between them. Germline V CDR1 and CDR2: LNHDA, SQIVND (reference sequence). The CDR3 extends over 13 amino acids.

As DNA, the CDR3 is TGTGCCAGCAGCTTAGGACAGTATAATTCACCCCTCCACTTT. Translation: CASSLGQYNSPLHF. The chain combines TRBV11-2 with TRBJ1-6; possible D gene TRBD1, 5 bases. The V gene's germline CDR1 is SGHAT and CDR2 FQNNGV. Deletions cut 1 base from V and 4 bases from J, with 5 bases between. The CDR3 has 14 residues.

The gene calls are TRBV3-1 (or the pseudogene TRBV3-2) and TRBJ2-2; weak D call: TRBD1 (6 bases). The CDR3 runs 17 residues. Per the germline V gene, CDR1 is LGHDT and CDR2 is YNNKEL (reference sequence). Trimming removed 0 bases from V and 1 base from J, with 12 bases in between. CDR3 coding DNA: TGTGCCAGCAGCCAAGATTCAGGGACATGGAACACCGGGGAGCTGTTTTTT. Encoded protein: CASSQDSGTWNTGELFF.

The rearrangement links TRBV14 to TRBJ2-3; D uncertain. The germline CDR1 and CDR2 sequences are SGHDN and FVKESK. The germline V and J ends were trimmed by 4 bases and 6 bases, with 5 bases remaining between them. This CDR3 spans 11 amino acids. CDR3 sequence: CASSRADTQYF. The CDR3 DNA reads as TGTGCCAGCAGCCGGGCCGATACGCAGTATTTT.

The CDR3 region has the DNA TGCAGCGTTCGGCGGTCGAACACCGGGGAGCTGTTTTTT. It yields the protein CSVRRSNTGELFF. The V call is TRBV29-1, the J call TRBJ2-2; D remains unclear. The V and J ends lost 5 bases and 0 bases respectively, with 7 bases between them. Germline lookup yields CDR1 SQVTM and CDR2 ANQGSEA. CDR3 length equals 13 residues.

V gene TRBV7-3 combines with J gene TRBJ2-1, with TRBD1 matching 7 bases. The CDR3 is made up of 15 amino acids. Germline V gene data show CDR1 as SGHTA and CDR2 as FQGTGA. V gave up 4 bases and J gave up 3 bases; unmatched junction bases: 6. CDR3 bases: TGTGCCAGCAGCTCGACGCGGACAGGCTACAATGAGCAGTTCTTC. The encoded protein is CASSSTRTGYNEQFF.

This clone came up a few times. Compared with germline, one end of the junction differs, possibly owing to a read error. This rearrangement joins TRBV20-1 to TRBJ1-3; 9 bases map to TRBD1. The CDR3 is 11 residues long. CDR1 and CDR2 (germline): DFQATT, SNEGSKA (reference sequence). The CDR3 protein is CSARRDRAQFF. CDR3 DNA sequence: TGCAGTGCCCGTCGGGACAGGGCACAATTTTTT.

The CDR3 bases are TGTGCCAGCAGCTTATTGGCCAGCTCCTACGAGCAGTACTTC. Translating gives CASSLLASSYEQYF. The chain joins TRBV7-9 to TRBJ2-7; D gene uncertain. Trimming stripped 2 bases from V and 0 bases from J, with 8 bases between. Germline values: CDR1 SEHNR, CDR2 FQNEAQ (reference sequence). The CDR3 spans 14 residues.